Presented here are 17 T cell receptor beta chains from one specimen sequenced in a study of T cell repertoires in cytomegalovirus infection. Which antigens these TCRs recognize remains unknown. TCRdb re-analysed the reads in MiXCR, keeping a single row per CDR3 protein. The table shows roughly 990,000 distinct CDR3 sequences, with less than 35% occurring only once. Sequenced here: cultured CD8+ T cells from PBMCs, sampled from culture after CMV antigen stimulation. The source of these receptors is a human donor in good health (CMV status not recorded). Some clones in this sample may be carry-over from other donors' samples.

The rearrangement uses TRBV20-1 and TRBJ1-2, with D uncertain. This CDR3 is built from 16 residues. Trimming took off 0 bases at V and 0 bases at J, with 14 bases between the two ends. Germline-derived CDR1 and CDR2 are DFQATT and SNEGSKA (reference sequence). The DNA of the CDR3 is TGCAGTGCTAGAGATCTCTCGAGGGAACCTAACTATGGCTACACCTTC. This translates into CSARDLSREPNYGYTF.

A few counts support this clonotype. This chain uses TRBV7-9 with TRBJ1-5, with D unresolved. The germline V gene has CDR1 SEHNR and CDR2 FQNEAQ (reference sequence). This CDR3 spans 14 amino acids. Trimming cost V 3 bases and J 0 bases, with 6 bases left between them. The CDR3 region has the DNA TGTGCCAGCAGCTTGGAAAATAGCAATCAGCCCCAGCATTTT. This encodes CASSLENSNQPQHF.

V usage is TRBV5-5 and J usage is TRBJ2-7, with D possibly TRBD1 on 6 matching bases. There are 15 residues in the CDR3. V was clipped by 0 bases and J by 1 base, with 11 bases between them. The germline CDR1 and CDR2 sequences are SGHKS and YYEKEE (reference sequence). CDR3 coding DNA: TGTGCCAGCAGCTTGGTGTCAGGGGAATCCTACGAGCAGTACGTC. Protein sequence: CASSLVSGESYEQYV.

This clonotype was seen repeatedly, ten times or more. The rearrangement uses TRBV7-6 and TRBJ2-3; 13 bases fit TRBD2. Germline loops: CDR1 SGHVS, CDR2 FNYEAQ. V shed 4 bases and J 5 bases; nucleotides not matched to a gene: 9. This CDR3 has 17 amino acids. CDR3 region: CASSSQLAGGPQDTQYF. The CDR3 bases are TGTGCCAGCAGCTCCCAACTAGCGGGGGGGCCGCAAGATACGCAGTATTTT.

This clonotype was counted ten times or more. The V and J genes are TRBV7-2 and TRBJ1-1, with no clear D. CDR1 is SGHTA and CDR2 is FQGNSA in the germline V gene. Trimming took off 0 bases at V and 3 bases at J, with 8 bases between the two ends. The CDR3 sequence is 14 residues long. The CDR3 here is CASSLAPGDTEAFF. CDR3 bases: TGTGCCAGCAGCTTAGCGCCTGGCGACACTGAAGCTTTCTTT. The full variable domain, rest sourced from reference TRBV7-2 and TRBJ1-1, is GAGVSQSPSNKVTEKGKDVELRCDPISGHTALYWYRQSLGQGLEFLIYFQGNSAPDKSGLPSDRFSAERTGGSVSTLTIQRTQQEDSAVYLCASSLAPGDTEAFFGQGTRLTVV.

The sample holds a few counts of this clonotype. In nucleotides, the CDR3 is TGTGCCAGCAGCTTAGGGGGACAGGGGTTCGCTTTCTTT. It encodes CASSLGGQGFAFF. The rearrangement joins TRBV7-9 to TRBJ1-1; 10 bases align to TRBD1. Germline V lookup: CDR1 SEHNR, CDR2 FQNEAQ (reference sequence). Unmatched junction bases numbered 4, after V lost 1 base and J lost 11 bases. CDR3 length: 13 amino acids.

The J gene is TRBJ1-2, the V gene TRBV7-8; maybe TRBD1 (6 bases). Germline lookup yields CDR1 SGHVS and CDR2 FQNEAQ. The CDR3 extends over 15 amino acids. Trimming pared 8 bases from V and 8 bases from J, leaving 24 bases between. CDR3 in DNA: TGTGCCAGCCTTCACTTACAGGGCCCCTTTTACGGCTACACCTTC. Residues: CASLHLQGPFYGYTF.

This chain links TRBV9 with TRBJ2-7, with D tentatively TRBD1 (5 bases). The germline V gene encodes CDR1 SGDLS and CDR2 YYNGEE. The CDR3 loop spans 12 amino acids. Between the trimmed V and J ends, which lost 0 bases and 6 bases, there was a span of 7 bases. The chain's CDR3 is CASSVGQGEQYF. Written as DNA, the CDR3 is TGTGCCAGCAGCGTAGGTCAGGGCGAGCAGTACTTC.

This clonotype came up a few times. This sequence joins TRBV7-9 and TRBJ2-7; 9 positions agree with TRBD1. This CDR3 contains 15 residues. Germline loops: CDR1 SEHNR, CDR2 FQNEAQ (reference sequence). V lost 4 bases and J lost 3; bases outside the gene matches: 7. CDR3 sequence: CASSYGTGPVYEQYF. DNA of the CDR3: TGTGCCAGCAGCTACGGGACAGGGCCCGTCTACGAGCAGTACTTC.

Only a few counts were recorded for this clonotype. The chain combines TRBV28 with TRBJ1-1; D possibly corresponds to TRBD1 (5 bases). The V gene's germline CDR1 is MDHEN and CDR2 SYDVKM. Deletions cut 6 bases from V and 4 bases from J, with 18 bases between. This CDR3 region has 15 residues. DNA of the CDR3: TGTGCCAGCAGCCCTGTTCGGCGCGGGGGCACTGAAGCTTTCTTT. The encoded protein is CASSPVRRGGTEAFF.

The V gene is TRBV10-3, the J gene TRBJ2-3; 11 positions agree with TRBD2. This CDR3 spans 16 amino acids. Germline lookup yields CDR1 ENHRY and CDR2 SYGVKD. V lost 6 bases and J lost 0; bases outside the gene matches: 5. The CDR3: CAIRPSGGPSTDTQYF. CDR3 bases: TGTGCCATCAGGCCTAGCGGGGGGCCCAGCACAGATACGCAGTATTTT.

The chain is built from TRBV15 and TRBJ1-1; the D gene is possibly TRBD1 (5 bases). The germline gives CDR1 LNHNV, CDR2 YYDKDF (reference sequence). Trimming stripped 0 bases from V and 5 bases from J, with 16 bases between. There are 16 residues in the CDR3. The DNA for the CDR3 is TGTGCCACCAGCAGAGATCTTGGCAGGGTGAGGACTGAAGCTTTCTTT. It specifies CATSRDLGRVRTEAFF.

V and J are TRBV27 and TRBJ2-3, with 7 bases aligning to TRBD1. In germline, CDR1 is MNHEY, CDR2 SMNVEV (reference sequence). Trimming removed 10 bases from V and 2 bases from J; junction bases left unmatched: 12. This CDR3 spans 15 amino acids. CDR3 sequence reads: CATSTRDRDTDTQYF. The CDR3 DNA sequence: TGTGCCACTTCTACTCGTGACAGGGACACAGATACGCAGTATTTT.

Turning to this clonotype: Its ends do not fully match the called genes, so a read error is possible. The CDR3 loop is CASSGGTWGAF. CDR3 DNA sequence: TGTGCCAGCAGTGGGGGGACATGGGGCGCCTTC. V usage is TRBV2 and J usage is TRBJ1-2; D is possibly TRBD1 (6 bases). CDR3 size: 11 residues. Germline-derived CDR1 and CDR2 are SNHLY and FYNNEI.

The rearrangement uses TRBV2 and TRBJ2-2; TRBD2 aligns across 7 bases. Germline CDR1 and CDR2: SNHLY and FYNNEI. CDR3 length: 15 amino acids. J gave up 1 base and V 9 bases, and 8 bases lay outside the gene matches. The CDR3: CARTEAGMNTGELFF. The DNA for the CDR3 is TGTGCCAGGACAGAAGCGGGGATGAACACCGGGGAGCTGTTTTTT.

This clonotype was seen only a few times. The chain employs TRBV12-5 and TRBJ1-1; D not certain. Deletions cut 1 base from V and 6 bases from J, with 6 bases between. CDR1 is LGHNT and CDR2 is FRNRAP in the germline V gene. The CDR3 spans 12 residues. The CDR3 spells CASGLGGAEAFF. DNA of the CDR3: TGTGCTAGTGGTTTGGGTGGGGCTGAAGCTTTCTTT. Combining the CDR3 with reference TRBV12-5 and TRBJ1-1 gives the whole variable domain DARVTQTPRHKVTEMGQEVTMRCQPILGHNTVFWYRQTMMQGLELLAYFRNRAPLDDSGMPKDRFSAEMPDATLATLKIQPSEPRDSAVYFCASGLGGAEAFFGQGTRLTVV.

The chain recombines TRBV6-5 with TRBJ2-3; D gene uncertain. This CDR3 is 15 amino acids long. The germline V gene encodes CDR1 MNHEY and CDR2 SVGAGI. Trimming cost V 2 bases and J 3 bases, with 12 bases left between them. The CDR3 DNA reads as TGTGCCAGCAGTTACACTACAAGCGAGACAGATACGCAGTATTTT. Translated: CASSYTTSETDTQYF.